The next 21 T cell receptor beta chains were all read from a single sample in a study of shared T cell receptors in the human thymus. Clones were read by immunoSEQ multiplex PCR, and TCRdb kept only the in-frame ones, dropping some. The sample contains some 760,000 clones, 80% to 90% of which appear only once. This same sample was also taken into another study, of human thymus T cells.

Input material: thymocytes. The receptor source for this set is a girl in the first two years of life with a congenital heart defect.

The chain links TRBV20-1 to TRBJ1-3, with no clear D. V dropped 4 bases and J dropped 4 bases, with 5 bases sitting between them. This CDR3 has 11 residues. Germline V gene data show CDR1 as DFQATT and CDR2 as SNEGSKA (reference sequence). CDR3 coding DNA: TGCAGTGCTACGTCGGGAAACACCATATATTTT. Translation: CSATSGNTIYF.

CDR3 DNA: TGTGCCATCAGTGAGTCGTTGGGGCAGGGCGGATCACCCCTCCACTTT. Protein product: CAISESLGQGGSPLHF. The V call is TRBV10-3, the J call TRBJ1-6, with D possibly being TRBD1 (5 bases). CDR3 length: 16 residues. Trimming removed 0 bases at V and 10 bases at J, with 16 bases between. Germline V lookup: CDR1 ENHRY, CDR2 SYGVKD.

The chain combines TRBV5-6 with TRBJ1-2; tentative D call: TRBD1 (6 bases). V lost 0 bases to trimming and J lost 4 bases, with 16 bases between them. The CDR3 loop spans 16 amino acids. Germline lookup yields CDR1 SGHDT and CDR2 YYEEEE. The chain's CDR3 is CASSLADRSYLYGYTF. The CDR3 DNA reads TGTGCCAGCAGCTTGGCCGACAGGTCTTACCTCTATGGCTACACCTTC. Complete variable domain (other parts from reference TRBV5-6 and TRBJ1-2): DAGVTQSPTHLIKTRGQQVTLRCSPKSGHDTVSWYQQALGQGPQFIFQYYEEEERQRGNFPDRFSGHQFPNYSSELNVNALLLGDSALYLCASSLADRSYLYGYTFGSGTRLTVV.

The genes are TRBV9 and TRBJ1-3; D not certain. CDR3 length equals 15 residues. V lost 2 bases and J 2 bases, leaving 11 bases between the germline ends. CDR1 is SGDLS, CDR2 YYNGEE, per germline. Here the CDR3 DNA reads TGTGCCAGCAGCGTCGTCCCAGATACTGGAAACACCATATATTTT. Its translation: CASSVVPDTGNTIYF.

The genes are TRBV5-5 and TRBJ1-2; 11 positions match TRBD1. The V gene's germline CDR1 is SGHKS and CDR2 YYEKEE (reference sequence). Trimming took 0 bases from V and 6 from J; bases not matched to a gene: 7. The CDR3 runs to 16 residues. CDR3 residues: CASSLEGEGQGDGYTF. In DNA form, the CDR3 reads TGTGCCAGCAGCTTGGAAGGTGAGGGACAGGGGGATGGCTACACCTTC.

The rearrangement joins TRBV6-1 to TRBJ2-5; a weak D match, TRBD1 (6 bases). CDR3 length equals 12 residues. Trimming stripped 8 bases from V and 5 bases from J, with 12 bases between. Germline V gives CDR1 MNHNS, CDR2 SASEGT. This chain's CDR3 is CASFHRDETQYF. CDR3 nucleotide sequence: TGTGCCAGCTTTCACAGGGACGAGACCCAGTACTTC.

J is TRBJ1-1 and V is TRBV6-5, with a tentative D call TRBD1 (5 bases). The V and J ends lost 5 bases and 1 base respectively, with 11 bases between them. This CDR3 region has 14 residues. Germline V CDR1 and CDR2: MNHEY, SVGAGI. The CDR3 DNA reads TGTGCCAGCAGTGGACACTTGGCGAACACTGAAGCTTTCTTT. Amino acids: CASSGHLANTEAFF.

The chain links TRBV15 to TRBJ2-1, with unresolved D. The CDR3 is 15 amino acids. V was trimmed by 1 base and J by 0 bases, leaving 7 bases between them. Germline CDR1 reads LNHNV; CDR2 reads YYDKDF (reference sequence). Here the CDR3 DNA reads TGTGCCACCAGCAGAGGCGCGTACTCCTACAATGAGCAGTTCTTC. Translated: CATSRGAYSYNEQFF. Full variable domain (missing parts from reference TRBV15 and TRBJ2-1): DAMVIQNPRYQVTQFGKPVTLSCSQTLNHNVMYWYQQKSSQAPKLLFHYYDKDFNNEADTPDNFQSRRPNTSFCFLDIRSPGLGDTAMYLCATSRGAYSYNEQFFGPGTRLTVL.

V gene TRBV9 combines with J gene TRBJ1-2; TRBD1 agrees at 8 bases. The V gene end was trimmed by 3 bases and the J gene end by 6 bases; junction bases not matched to a gene: 7. The germline V gene encodes CDR1 SGDLS and CDR2 YYNGEE. The CDR3 consists of 14 residues. The CDR3 spells CASSGGQGGHGYTF. In DNA form, the CDR3 reads TGTGCCAGCAGCGGCGGACAGGGAGGTCATGGCTACACCTTC. Variable domain in full (rest from reference TRBV9 and TRBJ1-2): DSGVTQTPKHLITATGQRVTLRCSPRSGDLSVYWYQQSLDQGLQFLIQYYNGEERAKGNILERFSAQQFPDLHSELNLSSLELGDSALYFCASSGGQGGHGYTFGSGTRLTVV.

This clone showed up just once. A read error may produce the germline difference seen at one junction end. The chain carries TRBV6-5 and TRBJ1-1, with 7 bases aligning to TRBD1. The germline CDR1 and CDR2 sequences are MNHEY and SVGAGI. This CDR3 has 15 residues. CDR3 region: CASRYSRWTGEQAFF. The CDR3 bases are TGTGCCAGCAGATACTCTCGGTGGACAGGTGAGCAAGCTTTCTTT.

This clone was observed a few times. The chain carries TRBV19 and TRBJ1-5, with 8 bases that match TRBD1. J was trimmed by 0 bases and V by 7 bases; bases with no gene match: 8. The CDR3 runs 16 residues. Per germline, CDR1 LNHDA and CDR2 SQIVND (reference sequence). The CDR3 DNA reads as TGTGCCAGTATCGACAGGGGAATTTATAGCAATCAGCCCCAGCATTTT. This sequence encodes CASIDRGIYSNQPQHF.

The chain recombines TRBV2 with TRBJ1-3, with 7 bases identical to TRBD1. J gave up 0 bases and V 4 bases, and 9 bases lay outside the gene matches. This CDR3 region has 17 residues. Per germline, CDR1 SNHLY and CDR2 FYNNEI. The CDR3 DNA is TGTGCCAGCAGTGGTAGGGACAGCCACCACTCTGGAAACACCATATATTTT. Translating it yields CASSGRDSHHSGNTIYF.

The J gene is TRBJ2-1, the V gene TRBV4-1; 8 nucleotides align to TRBD2. V shed 0 bases and J 12 bases; nucleotides not matched to a gene: 10. The CDR3 length is 15 residues. Germline CDR1 MGHRA, CDR2 YSYEKL. The CDR3 region is CASSQEGNGRGGQFF. The CDR3 nucleotides read TGCGCCAGCAGCCAAGAAGGCAACGGGAGGGGAGGGCAGTTCTTC.

The V gene is TRBV19, the J gene TRBJ2-2; 14 nucleotides line up with TRBD2. CDR1 is LNHDA, CDR2 SQIVND, per germline (reference sequence). The V segment lost 4 bases and the J segment 6 bases; nucleotides outside the gene matches: 10. The CDR3 is made up of 18 amino acids. The CDR3 reads CASSKDLTSGGASGELFF. The CDR3 DNA is TGTGCCAGTAGTAAGGACCTGACTAGCGGGGGGGCGTCCGGGGAGCTGTTTTTT. The full variable domain, with the rest looked up from reference TRBV19 and TRBJ2-2, is DGGITQSPKYLFRKEGQNVTLSCEQNLNHDAMYWYRQDPGQGLRLIYYSQIVNDFQKGDIAEGYSVSREKKESFPLTVTSAQKNPTAFYLCASSKDLTSGGASGELFFGEGSRLTVL.

V usage is TRBV5-1 and J usage is TRBJ2-7; D gene ambiguous. There are 14 residues in the CDR3. Germline CDR1 SGHRS, CDR2 YFSETQ. V lost 4 bases to trimming and J lost 0 bases, with 11 bases between them. The CDR3 nucleotides read TGCGCCAGCAGCAGGCAGGTTAGCTCCTACGAGCAGTACTTC. Translation gives CASSRQVSSYEQYF.

This clone turned up a few times. Compared with germline, one end of the junction differs, possibly owing to a read error. This same CDR3 is encoded by further DNA sequences in the sample. J is TRBJ1-6 and V is TRBV4-3; D gene unclear. In germline, CDR1 is LGHNA, CDR2 YSLEER. The CDR3 contains 18 residues. The CDR3, as DNA: TGCGCCAGCAGCCAAGTAGGAGGAAACAAGAACTATAATTCCCCCCTCCACTTT. This sequence encodes CASSQVGGNKNYNSPLHF.

The chain links TRBV7-8 to TRBJ2-5; 12 bases match TRBD1. V shed 5 bases, J shed 7 bases, and the junction held 14 bases outside the gene matches. This CDR3 contains 17 residues. Germline loops: CDR1 SGHVS, CDR2 FQNEAQ. The CDR3 bases are TGTGCCAGCAGCCTCGGACTCGGGACAGGGGGCGAATGGACCCAGTACTTC. It translates to CASSLGLGTGGEWTQYF.

This chain joins TRBV6-5 and TRBJ2-7, with TRBD1 identical over 10 bases. Germline CDR1 and CDR2: MNHEY and SVGAGI. Trimming removed 2 bases from V and 7 bases from J; junction bases left unmatched: 8. The CDR3 sequence is 15 residues long. For the CDR3, the DNA is TGTGCCAGCAGTTACGCCGGGACAGGGGACCGGGAGCAGTACTTC. Translating gives CASSYAGTGDREQYF.

The chain is built from TRBV7-2 and TRBJ1-3, with TRBD1 matching over 8 bases. Germline V gene sequence: CDR1 SGHTA, CDR2 FQGNSA. Losses at the gene ends were 3 bases for V and 6 bases for J; bases not matched to a gene: 10. The CDR3 contains 16 residues. The CDR3 sequence is CASSFFFQTGVNTIYF. CDR3 in DNA: TGTGCCAGCAGCTTCTTCTTTCAGACAGGGGTAAACACCATATATTTT.

This clone was detected only a few times. The J gene is TRBJ2-7, the V gene TRBV27; 8 bases are shared with TRBD1. V shed 4 bases, J shed 1 base, and the junction held 6 bases outside the gene matches. The germline V gene has CDR1 MNHEY and CDR2 SMNVEV (reference sequence). There are 15 residues in the CDR3. CDR3 in DNA: TGTGCCAGCAGTTCCGACGACAGGGGATCCTACGAGCAGTACTTC. This codes for CASSSDDRGSYEQYF.

The CDR3 DNA reads TGTGCCAGCAGTTACGTTCGTCGCACAGATACGCAGTATTTT. Translation gives CASSYVRRTDTQYF. The chain uses TRBV6-6 and TRBJ2-3, with D unresolved. This CDR3 is 14 amino acids long. The germline V gene has CDR1 MNHNY and CDR2 SVGAGI (reference sequence). The V end lost 2 bases, the J end lost 1 base, and 7 bases lay between the germline ends.